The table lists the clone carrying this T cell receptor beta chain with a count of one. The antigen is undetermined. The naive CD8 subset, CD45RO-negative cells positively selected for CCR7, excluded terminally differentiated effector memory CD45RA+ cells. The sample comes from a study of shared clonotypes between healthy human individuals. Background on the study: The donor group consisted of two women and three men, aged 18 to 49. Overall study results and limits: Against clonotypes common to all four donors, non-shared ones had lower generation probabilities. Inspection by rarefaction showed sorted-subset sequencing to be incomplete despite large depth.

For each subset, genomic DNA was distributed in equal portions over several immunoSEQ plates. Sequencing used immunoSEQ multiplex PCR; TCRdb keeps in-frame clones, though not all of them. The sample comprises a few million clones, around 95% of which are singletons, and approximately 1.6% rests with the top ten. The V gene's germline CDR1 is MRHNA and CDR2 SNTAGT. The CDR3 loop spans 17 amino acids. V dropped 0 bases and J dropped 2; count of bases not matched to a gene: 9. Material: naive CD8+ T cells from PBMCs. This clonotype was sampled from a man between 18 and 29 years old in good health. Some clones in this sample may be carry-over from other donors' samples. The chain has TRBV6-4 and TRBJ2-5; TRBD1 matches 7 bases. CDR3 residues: CASSDSLMDRRQETQYF. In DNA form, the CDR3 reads TGTGCCAGCAGTGACTCACTGATGGACAGGCGACAAGAGACCCAGTACTTC.